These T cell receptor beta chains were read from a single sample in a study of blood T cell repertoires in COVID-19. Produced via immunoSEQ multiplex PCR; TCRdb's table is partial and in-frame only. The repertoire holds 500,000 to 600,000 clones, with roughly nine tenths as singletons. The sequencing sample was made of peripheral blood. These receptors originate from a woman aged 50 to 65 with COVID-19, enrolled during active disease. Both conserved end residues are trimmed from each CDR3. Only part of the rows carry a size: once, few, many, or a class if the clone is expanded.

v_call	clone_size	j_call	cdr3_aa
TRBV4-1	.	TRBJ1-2	ASSRPGQHYGYT
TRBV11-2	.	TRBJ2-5	ASSLPMGVRGETQY
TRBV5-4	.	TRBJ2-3	ASSREVDTQY
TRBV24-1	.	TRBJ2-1	ATSDSIAGAKYNEQF
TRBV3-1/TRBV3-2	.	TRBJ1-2	ASSPYRGTGNGYT
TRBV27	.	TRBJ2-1	ASSLKRGGLDEQF
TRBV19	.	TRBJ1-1	ASSIGSEQVTNTEAF
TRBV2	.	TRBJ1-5	ASSALSNQPQH
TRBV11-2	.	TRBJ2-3	ASSPKGLSTDTQY
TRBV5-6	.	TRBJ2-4	ASSHGPRGTGNIQY
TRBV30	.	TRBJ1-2	AWSVEQGTGGYT
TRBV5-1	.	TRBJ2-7	ASSLSTSSHEQY
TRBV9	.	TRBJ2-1	ASSALTGRTYNEQF
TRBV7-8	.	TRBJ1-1	ASSPTGGAGTEAF
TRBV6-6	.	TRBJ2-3	ASSYGGSRGTDTQY
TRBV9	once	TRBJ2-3	ASSGGTRRTDTQY
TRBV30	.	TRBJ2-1	AWGRGPNEQF